These 21 T cell receptor beta chains were sequenced from one sample in a study of blood T cell repertoires in COVID-19. This table comes from immunoSEQ multiplex PCR, and its TCRdb copy is limited to in-frame clones, with some not included. The sample shows approximately 67,000 clones, approximately 88% of them seen only once. The sequencing input was peripheral blood. The source of these receptors is a woman aged 80 or older with acute or convalescent COVID-19.

The CDR3 DNA is TGTGCCAGCTCACCAAGGGCTAGCGGAGAGACCCAGTACTTC. It specifies CASSPRASGETQYF. V usage is TRBV18 and J usage is TRBJ2-5; 7 bases fit TRBD2. Germline CDR1 and CDR2: KGHSH and LQKENI. CDR3 length: 14 amino acids. V trimming: 2 bases; J trimming: 4 bases; junction bases outside the gene matches: 4.

The chain recombines TRBV7-2 with TRBJ1-2, with 7 positions matching TRBD1. Germline V gene data show CDR1 as SGHTA and CDR2 as FQGNSA. The CDR3 has 14 residues. Unmatched junction bases numbered 8, after V lost 7 bases and J lost 3 bases. The CDR3 loop is CASITTGWDYGYTF. In DNA form, the CDR3 reads TGTGCCAGCATCACGACAGGGTGGGACTATGGCTACACCTTC.

The genes are TRBV19 and TRBJ1-5, with D perhaps matching TRBD1 (6 bases). V was cut by 6 bases and J by 4 bases, with 13 bases left in between. Germline V gene lookup returns CDR1 LNHDA and CDR2 SQIVND (reference sequence). There are 14 residues in the CDR3. CDR3 coding DNA: TGTGCCAGTAGATTGGGGGGGGCAAATCAGCCCCAGCATTTT. It specifies CASRLGGANQPQHF.

V usage is TRBV7-2 and J usage is TRBJ1-6, with a weak D call TRBD1 (5 bases). The CDR3 covers 18 residues. The germline gives CDR1 SGHTA, CDR2 FQGNSA. V gave up 4 bases and J gave up 0 bases, with 16 bases separating them. CDR3 loop: CASSSAVRGSSYNSPLHF. CDR3 bases: TGTGCCAGCAGCTCGGCTGTGCGGGGGAGCTCCTATAATTCACCCCTCCACTTT.

This sequence joins TRBV19 and TRBJ1-2; D unclear. V shed 6 bases and J shed 10 bases, with 15 bases lying between them. There are 12 residues in the CDR3. The germline gives CDR1 LNHDA, CDR2 SQIVND (reference sequence). In DNA, the CDR3 is TGTGCCAGTAGGAAAGAGTCGCGCCCCTACACCTTC. Its translation is CASRKESRPYTF.

The rearrangement links TRBV27 to TRBJ1-3, with 12 nucleotides matching TRBD1. Germline V lookup: CDR1 MNHEY, CDR2 SMNVEV (reference sequence). V was clipped by 5 bases and J by 4 bases; unmatched bases: 9. The CDR3 runs 17 residues. CDR3 in amino acids: CASSPKGTGGLGNTIYF. The CDR3 DNA is TGTGCCAGCAGTCCTAAGGGGACAGGGGGCCTGGGAAACACCATATATTTT.

The chain recombines TRBV6-5 with TRBJ1-3; unclear D gene. The CDR3 length is 15 residues. V was pared by 6 bases and J by 0 bases, with 12 bases between. The germline V gene encodes CDR1 MNHEY and CDR2 SVGAGI. The CDR3 nucleotides read TGTGCCAGCAGACTCCAAACCACCTCTGGAAACACCATATATTTT. It is translated as CASRLQTTSGNTIYF.

J is TRBJ1-4 and V is TRBV5-4; tentative D call: TRBD1 (6 bases). Germline V gene data show CDR1 as SGHNT and CDR2 as YYREEE (reference sequence). The CDR3 loop spans 15 amino acids. V was trimmed by 4 bases and J by 7 bases, leaving 17 bases between them. The CDR3 DNA is TGTGCCAGCAGCCTCGGGGCAGGGGTCGTTGAAAAACTGTTTTTT. Amino acid sequence: CASSLGAGVVEKLFF.

This clone occurred once. J is TRBJ1-3 and V is TRBV5-1; D remains ambiguous. The CDR3 loop spans 14 amino acids. Germline V lookup: CDR1 SGHRS, CDR2 YFSETQ. V lost 4 bases and J lost 5, with 13 bases in between. CDR3 sequence (DNA): TGCGCCAGCAGCCCGGCGGTAGGTCGAAACACCATATATTTT. The encoded protein is CASSPAVGRNTIYF.

This clone was seen just once. The chain is built from TRBV7-2 and TRBJ2-7; 11 bases map to TRBD2. The CDR3 totals 14 residues. The junction had 5 bases not matched to a gene; V was cut back by 1 base and J by 9 bases. Looked up from germline, CDR1 is SGHTA and CDR2 is FQGNSA. In DNA form, the CDR3 reads TGTGCCAGCAGCTTAGGTACTAGCGGGAGTGTGCAGTACTTC. Translation: CASSLGTSGSVQYF. Filled out from reference TRBV7-2 and TRBJ2-7, the complete variable domain reads GAGVSQSPSNKVTEKGKDVELRCDPISGHTALYWYRQSLGQGLEFLIYFQGNSAPDKSGLPSDRFSAERTGGSVSTLTIQRTQQEDSAVYLCASSLGTSGSVQYFGPGTRLTVT.

The V call is TRBV2, the J call TRBJ2-1; 8 bases map to TRBD2. J gave up 5 bases and V 6 bases, and 9 bases lay outside the gene matches. The CDR3 runs to 15 residues. In germline, CDR1 is SNHLY, CDR2 FYNNEI. This chain's CDR3 is CASRPLPGGDNEQFF. The CDR3 DNA reads as TGTGCCAGCAGACCCCTCCCGGGAGGGGACAATGAGCAGTTCTTC.

This rearrangement joins TRBV6-5 to TRBJ2-1; 12 positions agree with TRBD2. The CDR3 is 15 amino acids. Germline V lookup: CDR1 MNHEY, CDR2 SVGAGI. With 5 bases clipped from V and 5 bases from J, the junction kept 4 bases outside the gene matches. CDR3 region: CASSRTSGDHNEQFF. As DNA, the CDR3 is TGTGCCAGCAGTCGGACTAGCGGGGACCACAATGAGCAGTTCTTC.

The genes are TRBV6-5 and TRBJ1-6, with D perhaps TRBD1 (5 bases). CDR1 is MNHEY, CDR2 SVGAGI, per germline. The CDR3 consists of 15 residues. Trimming shortened V by 2 bases and J by 9 bases, and 14 bases separated the two germline ends. Here the CDR3 reads CASSYDSPSGSPLHF. CDR3 nucleotide sequence: TGTGCCAGCAGTTACGACAGTCCGTCTGGTTCACCCCTCCACTTT.

J is TRBJ2-1 and V is TRBV7-2, with TRBD1 as a possible D gene (5 bases). V lost 2 bases, J lost 6 bases, and 8 bases lay in between. Germline CDR1 SGHTA, CDR2 FQGNSA. CDR3 length equals 13 residues. CDR3 sequence: CASSLTGSNEQFF. The CDR3 coding sequence is TGTGCCAGCAGCTTAACAGGATCCAATGAGCAGTTCTTC.

The V and J genes are TRBV5-1 and TRBJ2-1; maybe TRBD1 (5 bases). Trimming took 6 bases from V and 0 from J, leaving 10 bases between them. The CDR3 loop spans 14 amino acids. Germline values: CDR1 SGHRS, CDR2 YFSETQ. The CDR3 DNA sequence: TGCGCCAGCACCCCAGGGAACTCCTACAATGAGCAGTTCTTC. Translation gives CASTPGNSYNEQFF.

This chain's CDR3 is CASSPAGGAFEQFF. The CDR3 DNA sequence: TGTGCCAGCAGCCCCGCGGGGGGGGCCTTTGAGCAGTTCTTC. The chain is built from TRBV6-2 or TRBV6-3 and TRBJ2-1; 9 nucleotides line up with TRBD2. V lost 6 bases, J lost 9 bases, and 9 bases stayed unmatched. The CDR3 has 14 amino acids. Germline lookup yields CDR1 MNHEY and CDR2 SVGEGT.

The V gene is TRBV7-2, the J gene TRBJ1-5; TRBD1 is a possible D gene (6 bases). Germline CDR1 is SGHTA and CDR2 is FQGNSA. This CDR3 has 18 residues. V was shortened by 0 bases and J by 3 bases, with 18 bases between the two germline ends. In DNA, the CDR3 is TGTGCCAGCAGCTTAGCTCCAGCCAGGGGCCGGTTCAATCAGCCCCAGCATTTT. This sequence encodes CASSLAPARGRFNQPQHF.

The chain has TRBV5-1 and TRBJ2-1; 9 positions agree with TRBD2. There are 16 residues in the CDR3. The junction had 9 bases not matched to a gene; V was cut back by 4 bases and J by 4 bases. Looked up from germline, CDR1 is SGHRS and CDR2 is YFSETQ. The CDR3 reads CASSGIAGEGYNEQFF. CDR3 DNA: TGCGCCAGCAGCGGTATAGCGGGAGAGGGTTACAATGAGCAGTTCTTC.

This clone was detected a few times. This rearrangement joins TRBV27 to TRBJ2-4, with a weak D call TRBD2 (5 bases). Trimming took off 7 bases at V and 0 bases at J, with 16 bases between the two ends. CDR1 and CDR2 (germline): MNHEY, SMNVEV (reference sequence). The CDR3 is 16 residues long. Written as DNA, the CDR3 is TGTGCCAGCACCCGAAGCGGAACTCTAGCCAAAAACATTCAGTACTTC. This encodes CASTRSGTLAKNIQYF.

The chain employs TRBV6-5 and TRBJ2-7, with TRBD1 matching 8 bases. J gave up 3 bases and V 6 bases, and 7 bases lay outside the gene matches. Germline V gene sequence: CDR1 MNHEY, CDR2 SVGAGI. CDR3 size: 14 residues. As DNA, the CDR3 is TGTGCCAGCAGCGGAAAGGGGACAGGCTACGAGCAGTACTTC. Translated, it gives CASSGKGTGYEQYF.

The chain carries TRBV4-1 and TRBJ2-2, with 9 bases identical to TRBD1. In germline, CDR1 is MGHRA, CDR2 YSYEKL. The CDR3 is 15 residues long. The V gene end was trimmed by 4 bases and the J gene end by 7 bases; junction bases not matched to a gene: 7. CDR3 sequence (DNA): TGCGCCAGCAGCCTCCGGGACAGGGCTAACGGGGAGCTGTTTTTT. Translated: CASSLRDRANGELFF.